The rows below give T cell receptor beta chains drawn from one sample of a study of CD8+CD57+ T cells in acquired aplastic anemia. TCRdb reprocessed the reads via MiXCR and lists one record per CDR3 protein. The sample lists about 190,000 distinct CDR3 sequences; approximately 49% were seen once. The sample consisted of sorted CD4+, CD8+, or CD8+CD57+ T cells (not recorded which) from PBMCs. These receptors all stem from a human donor in good health, serving as a control. The CDR3 runs from the conserved cysteine through the conserved F or W. D genes are given only for firm matches. Size tells how often a clone was seen (once, few, many) or the class of an expanded clone, and some rows leave it out.

clone size	V gene	J gene	D gene	CDR3 protein	CDR3 DNA
many	TRBV6-5	TRBJ2-5	NA	CASSYSRRGQETQYF	TGTGCCAGCAGTTACTCTCGGAGAGGGCAAGAGACCCAGTACTTC
many	TRBV12-3/TRBV12-4	TRBJ2-5	NA	CASSLAGREETQYF	TGTGCCAGCAGTTTAGCGGGCAGGGAAGAGACCCAGTACTTC
NA	TRBV19	TRBJ2-3	NA	CASSTTADTQYF	TGTGCCAGTAGTACAACTGCAGATACGCAGTATTTT
NA	TRBV19	TRBJ2-3	NA	CASSIARTDSTDTQYF	TGTGCCAGTAGTATAGCGAGGACAGATAGCACAGATACGCAGTATTTT
NA	TRBV2	TRBJ2-6	NA	CATRQGSAGANVLTF	TGTGCCACACGTCAGGGGAGCGCAGGGGCCAACGTCCTGACTTTC
many	TRBV12-3/TRBV12-4	TRBJ1-1	NA	CASSRRVGNTEAFF	TGTGCCAGCAGTCGAAGGGTAGGAAACACTGAAGCTTTCTTT
NA	TRBV15	TRBJ2-1	TRBD2	CATSSATAGDYNEQFF	TGTGCCACCAGCAGTGCTACAGCGGGGGACTACAATGAGCAGTTCTTC
NA	TRBV20-1	TRBJ2-3	TRBD2	CSAPTSGGAGTDTQYF	TGCAGTGCTCCCACTAGCGGGGGGGCCGGCACAGATACGCAGTATTTT
NA	TRBV27	TRBJ2-6	NA	CASSSQAGANVLTF	TGTGCCAGCAGTTCTCAGGCTGGGGCCAACGTCCTGACTTTC
many	TRBV5-8	TRBJ2-1	TRBD1	CASASTVEQGNEQFF	TGTGCCAGCGCCTCTACTGTCGAACAGGGGAATGAGCAGTTCTTC
NA	TRBV2	TRBJ1-2	NA	CASSDGGIAYGYTF	TGTGCCAGCAGTGACGGGGGGATAGCTTATGGCTACACCTTC
many	TRBV4-3	TRBJ1-4	NA	CASSQDVIRAGEKLFF	TGCGCCAGCAGCCAAGATGTGATCCGGGCGGGTGAAAAACTGTTTTTT
NA	TRBV9	TRBJ2-7	NA	CASRELETIIEQYF	TGTGCCAGCAGAGAACTAGAAACGATAATCGAGCAGTACTTC
medium-sized	TRBV10-3	TRBJ1-4	TRBD1	CAISSDRAGEKLFF	TGTGCCATCAGTTCTGACAGGGCTGGGGAAAAACTGTTTTTT
NA	TRBV7-3	TRBJ2-1	TRBD2	CASRDDGGGNEQFF	TGTGCCAGCAGGGACGACGGGGGGGGCAATGAGCAGTTCTTC
once	TRBV24-1	TRBJ2-5	NA	CATSIKETQYF	TGTGCCACCAGTATAAAAGAGACCCAGTACTTC
NA	TRBV2	TRBJ1-5	NA	CASSYLQGVGNQPQHF	TGTGCCAGCAGTTACCTTCAAGGGGTTGGCAATCAGCCCCAGCATTTT
many	TRBV20-1	TRBJ2-1	TRBD2	CSAPGLAGGGSSYNEQFF	TGCAGTGCTCCCGGACTAGCGGGGGGCGGTAGCTCCTACAATGAGCAGTTCTTC
many	TRBV2	TRBJ2-7	NA	CASTRDVYEQYF	TGTGCCAGCACTAGAGACGTCTACGAGCAGTACTTC
many	TRBV7-2	TRBJ1-2	NA	CASSLVADYTF	TGTGCCAGCAGCTTAGTGGCAGACTACACCTTC
NA	TRBV29-1	TRBJ1-1	TRBD1	CSARDSEAFF	TGCAGCGCCCGGGACAGTGAAGCTTTCTTT
NA	TRBV7-8	TRBJ1-1	TRBD1	CASSRDRTTEAFF	TGTGCCAGCAGCCGGGACAGAACTACTGAAGCTTTCTTT
once	TRBV19	TRBJ2-7	TRBD2	CASSIGGRDEQYF	TGTGCCAGTAGTATCGGCGGGAGGGACGAGCAGTACTTC
NA	TRBV4-3	TRBJ2-3	TRBD1	CASRKGAVSTDTQYF	TGCGCCAGCAGGAAGGGGGCCGTGTCCACAGATACGCAGTATTTT
many	TRBV6-2/TRBV6-3	TRBJ2-2	NA	CASSYARVSGELFF	TGTGCCAGCAGTTACGCCAGGGTTTCCGGGGAGCTGTTTTTT
NA	TRBV6-1	TRBJ2-7	TRBD1	CASSVNRGPYEQYF	TGTGCCAGCAGTGTAAACAGGGGCCCCTACGAGCAGTACTTC
many	TRBV10-3	TRBJ2-5	NA	CAINRGGRTGETQYF	TGTGCCATCAACCGGGGGGGCAGGACAGGAGAGACCCAGTACTTC
NA	TRBV9	TRBJ2-1	TRBD1	CASSADRAGYNEQFF	TGTGCCAGCAGCGCGGACAGGGCGGGCTACAATGAGCAGTTCTTC
NA	TRBV7-2	TRBJ2-3	TRBD1	CASRYTGTGGTDTQYF	TGTGCCAGCAGATACACCGGGACAGGGGGCACAGATACGCAGTATTTT
many	TRBV7-6	TRBJ1-1	TRBD1	CASSPDRTNTEAFF	TGTGCCAGCAGCCCGGACAGGACGAACACTGAAGCTTTCTTT
NA	TRBV20-1	TRBJ2-7	NA	CSAREGTRDSGEQYF	TGCAGTGCTAGAGAAGGGACAAGGGATTCGGGGGAGCAGTACTTC
NA	TRBV7-2	TRBJ2-7	TRBD1	CASNSGTGLYEQYF	TGTGCCAGCAACTCCGGGACAGGTCTCTACGAGCAGTACTTC
once	TRBV19	TRBJ1-3	TRBD1	CASSRDREGVGNTIYF	TGTGCCAGTAGCCGGGACAGGGAGGGCGTTGGAAACACCATATATTTT
NA	TRBV24-1	TRBJ1-2	TRBD1	CATSDARTGGGYTF	TGTGCCACCAGTGACGCAAGGACAGGGGGAGGCTACACCTTC
NA	TRBV20-1	TRBJ1-2	NA	CSARVSQTYGYTF	TGCAGTGCTAGAGTGTCACAGACCTATGGCTACACCTTC
many	TRBV6-2/TRBV6-3	TRBJ1-1	NA	CASSYPAETEAFF	TGTGCCAGCAGTTACCCAGCCGAAACTGAAGCTTTCTTT